This T cell receptor (beta chain) was captured in a study of vaccination and CD4 T cells after COVID-19. Overall study context: Across the group, participants received two doses of either BNT162b2 or mRNA-1273 vaccine.

CDR3 length: 14 amino acids. The V gene lost 5 bases and the J gene lost 4 bases, with 12 bases spanning the gap. CDR1 is MNHNS, CDR2 SASEGT, per germline. Treatment defined: roughly ten-day PBMC culture with coronavirus spike peptide pools or control peptides (ViraFEST assay). CD4+ T-cell collection from the unexposed donor predated the COVID-19 pandemic (2011-2018). Investigators isolated CD4+ T cells by negative selection after around ten days of culture. It was SARS-CoV-2 S/N and four cold-coronavirus spikes that probed unexposed-donor CD4+ T cells, cells permitting. The study, taken as a whole, reports: Relatively few convalescent patients were studied, without early post-infection timepoints.

Sequence data for DNA of cultured CD4+ T cells were generated by the Oncomine TCR Beta short-read assay. Genomic DNA was isolated from CD4+ T cells that had been cultured. TCRdb reanalysed the PCR reads using MiXCR and keeps one entry per CDR3 protein. The sample includes some 11,000 distinct CDR3 sequences, less than 35% of them seen just once. By sample fraction, this clonotype is medium-sized. Its antigen remains unidentified. This TCR came from a human donor in good health. Input material: CD4+ T cells from blood, cultured in vitro. This chain links TRBV6-1 with TRBJ1-5; perhaps TRBD1 as D (6 bases). The CDR3 region has the DNA TGTGCCAGCAGTCCCGGGACATCAAATCAGCCCCAGCATTTT. Its translation: CASSPGTSNQPQHF.